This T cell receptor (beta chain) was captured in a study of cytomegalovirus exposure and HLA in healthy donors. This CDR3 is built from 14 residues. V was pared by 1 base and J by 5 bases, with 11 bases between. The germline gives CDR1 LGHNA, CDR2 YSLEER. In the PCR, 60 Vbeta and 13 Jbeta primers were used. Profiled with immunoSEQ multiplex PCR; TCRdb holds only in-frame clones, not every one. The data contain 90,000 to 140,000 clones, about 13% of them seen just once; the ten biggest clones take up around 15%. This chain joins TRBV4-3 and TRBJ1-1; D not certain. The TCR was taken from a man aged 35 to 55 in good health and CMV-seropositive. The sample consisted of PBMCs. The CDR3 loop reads CASSQVFEETEAFF. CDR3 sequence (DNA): TGCGCCAGCAGCCAAGTTTTTGAGGAGACTGAAGCTTTCTTT.